This T cell receptor beta chain emerged from a study of response to subunit inactivated influenza vaccine. Points from the study as a whole: Authors suggested each seasonal flu vaccination may recruit only limited numbers of new T cells.

This clonotype was seen more than once but under ten times. Its antigen is unidentified. TCRdb redid the calling of the RT-PCR reads with MiXCR, one entry per CDR3 protein. The table shows about 800,000 distinct CDR3 sequences, with approximately 22% occurring only once. This TCR was recovered from a man aged 50-60 years who received an inactivated influenza vaccine. Sample: PBMCs from blood, taken around 5 days after vaccination.

The CDR3 sequence is CSARKPGTSGRRETQYF. The CDR3 nucleotides are TGCAGTGCTAGAAAACCCGGGACTAGCGGGAGAAGGGAGACCCAGTACTTC. V usage is TRBV20-1 and J usage is TRBJ2-5, with 14 positions matching TRBD2. The CDR3 runs to 17 residues. Germline CDR1 reads DFQATT; CDR2 reads SNEGSKA (reference sequence). The trim removed 2 bases at V and 5 bases at J, leaving 10 bases unmatched.